The rows below give T cell receptor beta chains drawn from one sample of a study of CD8 T cells in ankylosing spondylitis. Via MiXCR, TCRdb re-called the 5' RACE reads, giving one row per CDR3 protein. The table shows roughly 230,000 distinct CDR3 sequences, with over 7% occurring only once. What was sequenced was blood, either unsorted or a sorted T cell fraction (not recorded which). The receptors were sampled from a female donor with ankylosing spondylitis or in good health (not recorded which). Each CDR3 is given with its conserved first and last residue. The order of the fields is V gene, clone size, D gene, J gene, CDR3 DNA, CDR3 protein. A D gene is named only where the DNA matches it firmly. Where a row states a size, it is once, few, many or the class of an expanded clone; other rows omit it.

TRBV28	many	-	TRBJ2-5	TGTGCCAGCAGAGGGGGAAAGCGGGTAGCCTTTTTAGAGACCCAGTACTTC	CASRGGKRVAFLETQYF
TRBV14	many	-	TRBJ1-4	TGTGCCAGCAGCCCCCTATGGACAGTAATGGGAGAAAAACTGTTTTTT	CASSPLWTVMGEKLFF
TRBV20-1	many	-	TRBJ1-1	TGCAGTGCTAGAATTCTAGCCGCACCCATGAACACTGAAGCTTTCTTT	CSARILAAPMNTEAFF
TRBV13	many	TRBD1	TRBJ2-7	TGTGCCAGCAGCTTGGGACAGGGGATTGGAGAGCAGTACTTC	CASSLGQGIGEQYF
TRBV29-1	many	-	TRBJ2-7	TGCAGCGGTCAGGGGCCCTCCTACGAGCAGTACTTC	CSGQGPSYEQYF
TRBV4-3	many	TRBD2	TRBJ2-7	TGCGCCAGCAGCCAAGACCGGCTAGCGGGAGACGAGCAGTACTTC	CASSQDRLAGDEQYF
TRBV20-1	many	-	TRBJ2-1	TGCAGTGCTCTCCCGGACATAGGCTCCTACAATGAGCAGTTCTTC	CSALPDIGSYNEQFF
TRBV20-1	many	TRBD1	TRBJ1-6	TGCAGTGTCTCAGGGGGCCGGCGTTCACCCCTCCACTTT	CSVSGGRRSPLHF
TRBV12-3/TRBV12-4	many	-	TRBJ2-1	TGTGCCAGCAGTTCCGGTCTTGCCGCGACTATAGAAGATTTTGAGCAGTTCTTC	CASSSGLAATIEDFEQFF
TRBV7-8	many	TRBD2	TRBJ2-7	TGTGCCAGCAGCTTGGGAACAGGACGGGGGGCCTACGAGCAGTACTTC	CASSLGTGRGAYEQYF
TRBV6-2/TRBV6-3	few	-	TRBJ1-1	TGTGCCAGCAGTTACTCTAGAGTCCGACAGGAGCCTAACACTGAAGCTTTCTTT	CASSYSRVRQEPNTEAFF
TRBV11-1	many	-	TRBJ2-7	TGTGCCAGCATGGTCCGGGACTCCCTAGTCGTATACGAGCAGTACTTC	CASMVRDSLVVYEQYF
TRBV7-2	many	-	TRBJ2-7	TGTGCCAGCAGCTTTACGCAGGGGTCCTACGAGCAGTACTTC	CASSFTQGSYEQYF
TRBV7-6	many	-	TRBJ2-7	TGTGCCAGCAGCTTAGAGATGGCGTTTGCCTACGAGCAGTACTTC	CASSLEMAFAYEQYF
TRBV27	many	-	TRBJ2-3	TGTGCCAGCAGTTTGATTTCCGGGTCTCCAGATACGCAGTATTTT	CASSLISGSPDTQYF
TRBV19	-	-	TRBJ1-5	TGTGCCAGTAGCCACTCGGGGGGTGAGCAGCCCCAGCATTTT	CASSHSGGEQPQHF
TRBV10-3	many	-	TRBJ1-1	TGTGCCATCAGTGAGAGGGCGCAGGCAGGATCGAACACTGAAGCTTTCTTT	CAISERAQAGSNTEAFF
TRBV3-1	many	-	TRBJ2-7	TGTGCCAGCAGCCTCAAAGGGAACGAGCAGTACTTC	CASSLKGNEQYF
TRBV7-6	many	TRBD1	TRBJ2-3	TGTGCCAGCAGCTTAAGATGGGGACAGGGCACCGATACGCAGTATTTT	CASSLRWGQGTDTQYF
TRBV12-3/TRBV12-4	many	-	TRBJ2-2	TGTGCCAGCAGTTTACGGGGTCTCACCGGGGAGCTGTTTTTT	CASSLRGLTGELFF
TRBV18	many	-	TRBJ1-1	TGTGCCAGCTCAGCCCTAGAAGGGTCCACTGAAGCTTTCTTT	CASSALEGSTEAFF
TRBV11-3	many	TRBD1	TRBJ1-1	TGTGCCAGCAGCCCCCTTCGACAGGGGGGCCTGAAAGTAACTGAAGCTTTCTTT	CASSPLRQGGLKVTEAFF
TRBV20-1	many	-	TRBJ2-1	TGCAGTGCCATCAGGGCCCTTCGGAATGTAGAGCAGTTCTTC	CSAIRALRNVEQFF
TRBV12-3/TRBV12-4	-	-	TRBJ2-6	TGTGCCAGCACGGCCCATTCCGGGGCCAACGTCCTGACTTTC	CASTAHSGANVLTF
TRBV30	many	-	TRBJ2-7	TGTGCCTGGAGTCCCAGTTCGCTCGAGCAGTACTTC	CAWSPSSLEQYF
TRBV27	few	-	TRBJ2-1	TGTGCCATATCCGGGCACGGACGGGGTGAGCAGTTCTTC	CAISGHGRGEQFF
TRBV20-1	many	-	TRBJ2-1	TGCAGTGCTCCCGCAAAGACTAGGCCCCTAGATGAGCAGTTCTTC	CSAPAKTRPLDEQFF
TRBV20-1	many	-	TRBJ1-5	TGCAGTGCTGCTCCTCCAGGTGGTATGTCGGATCAGCCCCAGCATTTT	CSAAPPGGMSDQPQHF
TRBV5-1	many	-	TRBJ2-5	TGCGCCAGCAGCTTGGCCTTCGAGACCCAGTACTTC	CASSLAFETQYF
TRBV10-2	few	TRBD2	TRBJ2-7	TGCGCCAGCAGTGAGCTGGGCCTGGGACTAGCGGGAGGCAGAAGCTCCTACGAGCAGTACTTC	CASSELGLGLAGGRSSYEQYF
TRBV9	many	-	TRBJ2-7	TGTGCCAGCAGCTTAGGACCCGATAGGGAGCAGTACTTC	CASSLGPDREQYF
TRBV12-3/TRBV12-4	many	-	TRBJ2-5	TGTGCCAGCAGTTCGGGAGTCCATGAGACCCAGTACTTC	CASSSGVHETQYF
TRBV7-9	few	TRBD2	TRBJ2-1	TGTGCCAGCAGCCAATCTAGCGGTGGGTACAATGAGCAGTTCTTC	CASSQSSGGYNEQFF
TRBV20-1	many	-	TRBJ2-3	TGCAGTGCTAGTTCTGTGAGCACAGATACGCAGTATTTT	CSASSVSTDTQYF
TRBV11-2	many	-	TRBJ2-5	TGTGCCAGCAGCTTAGGGGGCTCTCCTCAAGAGACCCAGTACTTC	CASSLGGSPQETQYF
TRBV5-1	many	-	TRBJ2-7	TGCGCCAGCAGCGTTGACAGTTACGAGCAGTACTTC	CASSVDSYEQYF
TRBV13	many	TRBD2	TRBJ2-4	TGTGCCAGCAGCTCTAGCGGGAGTCGCGACAAAAACATTCAGTACTTC	CASSSSGSRDKNIQYF
TRBV6-1	few	-	TRBJ1-5	TGTGCCAGCACCAATTCACCAGGCGGGAAGAGTCAGCCCCAGCATTTT	CASTNSPGGKSQPQHF
TRBV19	many	-	TRBJ1-6	TGTGCCAGTAGTATAAATTGGGACGGCGGATTTCGGCAAAGCTCACCCCTCCACTTT	CASSINWDGGFRQSSPLHF
TRBV6-2/TRBV6-3	many	-	TRBJ2-4	TGTGCCAGCAGCCCGACTGGGGAAAACATTCAGTACTTC	CASSPTGENIQYF
TRBV5-1	many	-	TRBJ2-6	TGCGCCAGCAGCTTGGCGAGCTCCTCTGGGGCCAACGTCCTGACTTTC	CASSLASSSGANVLTF